This T cell receptor (beta chain) was captured in a study of radiotherapy plus CTLA-4 blockade in lung cancer. About the study: The study recorded objective responses in 15% to 20% of patients and disease control in under 35%. Study-level points and caveats: TCR clones from tumors expanded in blood after radiotherapy plus ipilimumab. Alongside interferon-beta, early blood T cell clone dynamics were reportedly the best predictor of response.

Each patient with chemo-refractory metastatic non-small-cell lung cancer was treated with focal radiation plus CTLA-4 blockade using ipilimumab. Assay: immunoSEQ multiplex PCR; the TCRdb copy retains only in-frame clones and omits some. The sample shows tens of thousands of clones, 65% to 85% of them seen only once. Trimming took off 3 bases at V and 5 bases at J, with 17 bases between the two ends. The CDR3 loop spans 16 amino acids. Germline lookup yields CDR1 SGDLS and CDR2 YYNGEE. Points on this clone: The antigen is undetermined.

This receptor was obtained from a human donor with non-small cell lung cancer whose response to radiotherapy plus ipilimumab could not be evaluated. Some clones in this sample may be carry-over from other donors' samples. Material: peripheral blood, obtained from a patient treated with radiotherapy plus ipilimumab. V gene TRBV9 combines with J gene TRBJ2-2, with D maybe TRBD1 (5 bases). CDR3 nucleotides: TGTGCCAGCAGCGCCACAGGTTCCGTAATAACCGGGGAGCTGTTTTTT. As protein: CASSATGSVITGELFF.